Listed below are T cell receptor beta chains from one sample, sequenced in a study of blood T cell repertoires in COVID-19. Sequencing was performed with immunoSEQ multiplex PCR; in TCRdb, only in-frame clones are kept and a portion is missing. The sample yields approximately 37,000 clones, about 88% seen once. Sequenced input: peripheral blood. The origin of the receptors is a man aged 45-65 years in a cohort sampled during active COVID-19. Each CDR3 is given with its conserved first and last residue. Fields, in order: D gene, CDR3 length, clone size, J gene, V gene, CDR3 protein, CDR3 DNA. The D gene is left open where the match is weak. Expanded clones get a size class; other rows say once, few or many, or leave the size out.

d_gene: TRBD2; len: 17; abundance: .; j_gene: TRBJ2-1; v_gene: TRBV25-1; CDR3aa: CASSVLRPGLPYNEQFF; CDR3nt: TGTGCCAGCAGTGTCCTACGACCGGGACTACCCTACAATGAGCAGTTCTTC
d_gene: .; len: 11; abundance: .; j_gene: TRBJ2-3; v_gene: TRBV7-9; CDR3aa: CASSFQGRQYF; CDR3nt: TGTGCCAGCAGCTTTCAGGGGAGGCAGTATTTT
d_gene: TRBD2; len: 14; abundance: .; j_gene: TRBJ2-7; v_gene: TRBV11-3; CDR3aa: CASKRGTSAYEQYF; CDR3nt: TGTGCCAGCAAACGAGGGACTAGCGCCTACGAGCAGTACTTC
d_gene: TRBD2; len: 19; abundance: .; j_gene: TRBJ2-1; v_gene: TRBV11-3; CDR3aa: CASSPGLAGNTDSYNEQFF; CDR3nt: TGTGCCAGCAGCCCCGGACTAGCGGGAAACACCGACTCCTACAATGAGCAGTTCTTC
d_gene: TRBD2; len: 13; abundance: .; j_gene: TRBJ2-3; v_gene: TRBV29-1; CDR3aa: CSGRGGGMDTQYF; CDR3nt: TGCAGCGGGAGGGGCGGGGGAATGGATACGCAGTATTTT
d_gene: .; len: 14; abundance: .; j_gene: TRBJ1-3; v_gene: TRBV9; CDR3aa: CASSVPSSGNTIYF; CDR3nt: TGTGCCAGCAGCGTACCTAGCTCTGGAAACACCATATATTTT
d_gene: .; len: 15; abundance: many; j_gene: TRBJ1-2; v_gene: TRBV6-2/TRBV6-3; CDR3aa: CASSSFRDTNYGYTF; CDR3nt: TGTGCCAGCAGTTCCTTCAGGGACACAAACTATGGCTACACCTTC
d_gene: .; len: 16; abundance: once; j_gene: TRBJ2-7; v_gene: TRBV4-3; CDR3aa: CASSQESNSVIYEQYF; CDR3nt: TGCGCCAGCAGCCAAGAGAGCAACAGTGTCATCTACGAGCAGTACTTC
d_gene: TRBD2; len: 15; abundance: .; j_gene: TRBJ2-1; v_gene: TRBV11-2; CDR3aa: CASSTGTNSYNEQFF; CDR3nt: TGTGCCAGCAGCACCGGGACTAACTCCTACAATGAGCAGTTCTTC
d_gene: .; len: 15; abundance: once; j_gene: TRBJ1-2; v_gene: TRBV4-1; CDR3aa: CASSQEGSRYYGYTF; CDR3nt: TGCGCCAGCAGCCAAGAAGGGAGCAGATACTATGGCTACACCTTC
d_gene: .; len: 14; abundance: .; j_gene: TRBJ2-5; v_gene: TRBV9; CDR3aa: CASSVEGGQETQYF; CDR3nt: TGTGCCAGCAGCGTAGAAGGGGGTCAAGAGACCCAGTACTTC
d_gene: .; len: 15; abundance: once; j_gene: TRBJ1-1; v_gene: TRBV19; CDR3aa: CASATLETVNTEAFF; CDR3nt: TGTGCCAGCGCCACCCTGGAGACGGTGAACACTGAAGCTTTCTTT
d_gene: .; len: 13; abundance: few; j_gene: TRBJ2-1; v_gene: TRBV27; CDR3aa: CASATRVYNEQFF; CDR3nt: TGTGCCAGTGCGACCAGGGTTTACAATGAGCAGTTCTTC
d_gene: .; len: 13; abundance: .; j_gene: TRBJ2-2; v_gene: TRBV19; CDR3aa: CASCRDYTGELFF; CDR3nt: TGTGCCAGTTGTAGGGACTACACCGGGGAGCTGTTTTTT
d_gene: .; len: 14; abundance: .; j_gene: TRBJ2-7; v_gene: TRBV6-5; CDR3aa: CASRGVERNYEQYF; CDR3nt: TGTGCCAGCCGCGGGGTCGAGCGAAACTACGAGCAGTACTTC
d_gene: TRBD2; len: 15; abundance: .; j_gene: TRBJ2-3; v_gene: TRBV5-4; CDR3aa: CASSVLAASTDTQYF; CDR3nt: TGTGCCAGCAGCGTACTAGCGGCTAGCACAGATACGCAGTATTTT
d_gene: TRBD2; len: 14; abundance: .; j_gene: TRBJ2-1; v_gene: TRBV24-1; CDR3aa: CATSLGAGVREQFF; CDR3nt: TGTGCCACCTCTCTCGGGGCGGGAGTTCGTGAGCAGTTCTTC
d_gene: TRBD1; len: 16; abundance: once; j_gene: TRBJ1-2; v_gene: TRBV19; CDR3aa: CASSSHSRGVDWSYTF; CDR3nt: TGTGCCAGTAGTTCTCACTCCAGGGGGGTTGATTGGAGCTACACCTTC
d_gene: .; len: 18; abundance: .; j_gene: TRBJ2-1; v_gene: TRBV27; CDR3aa: CASSAIIGTLIAYNEQFF; CDR3nt: TGTGCCAGCAGCGCTATAATAGGGACTCTTATCGCCTACAATGAGCAGTTCTTC
d_gene: .; len: 12; abundance: once; j_gene: TRBJ1-3; v_gene: TRBV7-8; CDR3aa: CASSPHGNTIYF; CDR3nt: TGTGCCAGCAGCCCCCACGGGAACACCATATATTTT
d_gene: TRBD2; len: 16; abundance: .; j_gene: TRBJ2-2; v_gene: TRBV6-6; CDR3aa: CASSYQTSGAPGELFF; CDR3nt: TGTGCCAGCAGTTACCAAACTAGCGGGGCACCGGGTGAGCTGTTTTTT
d_gene: .; len: 15; abundance: few; j_gene: TRBJ1-2; v_gene: TRBV4-3; CDR3aa: CASSQDRSRVYGYTF; CDR3nt: TGCGCCAGCAGCCAAGATAGAAGCAGGGTTTATGGCTACACCTTC
d_gene: TRBD1; len: 14; abundance: .; j_gene: TRBJ2-1; v_gene: TRBV7-9; CDR3aa: CASRPGQGKNEQFF; CDR3nt: TGTGCCAGCAGGCCGGGACAGGGAAAAAATGAGCAGTTCTTC
d_gene: .; len: 13; abundance: once; j_gene: TRBJ2-1; v_gene: TRBV10-1; CDR3aa: CASSSSSYNEQFF; CDR3nt: TGCGCCAGCAGCTCGAGCTCCTACAATGAGCAGTTCTTC
d_gene: TRBD2; len: 16; abundance: .; j_gene: TRBJ2-2; v_gene: TRBV7-3; CDR3aa: CASRTGTSKNTGELFF; CDR3nt: TGTGCCAGCAGGACCGGGACTAGCAAGAACACCGGGGAGCTGTTTTTT
d_gene: .; len: 13; abundance: .; j_gene: TRBJ2-7; v_gene: TRBV7-9; CDR3aa: CASSLGSPYEQYF; CDR3nt: TGTGCCAGCAGCTTGGGCAGCCCCTACGAGCAGTACTTC
d_gene: TRBD1; len: 15; abundance: .; j_gene: TRBJ2-1; v_gene: TRBV7-3; CDR3aa: CASSLDRVSYNEQFF; CDR3nt: TGTGCCAGCAGCTTAGACAGGGTGTCCTACAATGAGCAGTTCTTC
d_gene: .; len: 14; abundance: .; j_gene: TRBJ1-1; v_gene: TRBV6-1; CDR3aa: CASSDWDIYTEAFF; CDR3nt: TGTGCCAGCAGTGATTGGGACATTTACACTGAAGCTTTCTTT
d_gene: .; len: 15; abundance: .; j_gene: TRBJ2-3; v_gene: TRBV2; CDR3aa: CASSEVAELTDTQYF; CDR3nt: TGTGCCAGCAGTGAGGTTGCGGAGCTCACAGATACGCAGTATTTT
d_gene: .; len: 13; abundance: .; j_gene: TRBJ2-1; v_gene: TRBV19; CDR3aa: CASSIDRGNEQFF; CDR3nt: TGTGCCAGTAGTATAGACAGGGGCAATGAGCAGTTCTTC
d_gene: .; len: 15; abundance: once; j_gene: TRBJ1-3; v_gene: TRBV7-6; CDR3aa: CASSLAPNSGNTIYF; CDR3nt: TGTGCCAGCAGCTTAGCCCCCAACTCTGGAAACACCATATATTTT
d_gene: .; len: 12; abundance: .; j_gene: TRBJ2-2; v_gene: TRBV9; CDR3aa: CASSPNTGELFF; CDR3nt: TGTGCCAGCAGCCCTAACACCGGGGAGCTGTTTTTT
d_gene: .; len: 14; abundance: .; j_gene: TRBJ1-3; v_gene: TRBV23-1; CDR3aa: CASPVRGSGNTIYF; CDR3nt: TGCGCCAGCCCGGTTAGGGGCTCTGGAAACACCATATATTTT
d_gene: TRBD2; len: 19; abundance: .; j_gene: TRBJ2-1; v_gene: TRBV4-3; CDR3aa: CASSQDFVTSGVSYNEQFF; CDR3nt: TGCGCCAGCAGCCAAGATTTTGTGACTAGCGGGGTCTCCTACAATGAGCAGTTCTTC
d_gene: .; len: 11; abundance: .; j_gene: TRBJ2-2; v_gene: TRBV7-9; CDR3aa: CATPPAGELFF; CDR3nt: TGTGCAACCCCCCCGGCCGGGGAGCTGTTTTTT
d_gene: .; len: 17; abundance: few; j_gene: TRBJ1-4; v_gene: TRBV7-8; CDR3aa: CASSSGLPWATNEKLFF; CDR3nt: TGTGCCAGCAGCTCCGGTCTCCCGTGGGCGACTAATGAAAAACTGTTTTTT
d_gene: TRBD1; len: 14; abundance: .; j_gene: TRBJ1-5; v_gene: TRBV6-5; CDR3aa: CAGQGAYSNQPQHF; CDR3nt: TGTGCCGGACAGGGGGCCTATAGCAATCAGCCCCAGCATTTT
d_gene: TRBD1; len: 14; abundance: .; j_gene: TRBJ2-7; v_gene: TRBV5-1; CDR3aa: CASKPGQGPYEQYF; CDR3nt: TGCGCCAGCAAACCGGGACAGGGGCCGTACGAGCAGTACTTC
d_gene: .; len: 15; abundance: .; j_gene: TRBJ1-1; v_gene: TRBV5-6; CDR3aa: CASSFRVSRNTEAFF; CDR3nt: TGTGCCAGCAGCTTCCGCGTATCGAGGAACACTGAAGCTTTCTTT
d_gene: TRBD1; len: 15; abundance: .; j_gene: TRBJ1-1; v_gene: TRBV5-4; CDR3aa: CASSFPGTENTEAFF; CDR3nt: TGTGCCAGCAGCTTTCCCGGGACAGAGAACACTGAAGCTTTCTTT
d_gene: .; len: 15; abundance: few; j_gene: TRBJ1-5; v_gene: TRBV15; CDR3aa: CATSRWQGRDQPQHF; CDR3nt: TGTGCCACCAGCAGATGGCAGGGTAGGGATCAGCCCCAGCATTTT
d_gene: TRBD1; len: 14; abundance: .; j_gene: TRBJ1-2; v_gene: TRBV30; CDR3aa: CAWNPGQGNYGYTF; CDR3nt: TGTGCCTGGAATCCCGGACAGGGGAACTATGGCTACACCTTC
d_gene: TRBD2; len: 15; abundance: .; j_gene: TRBJ2-1; v_gene: TRBV25-1; CDR3aa: CASSLRGTSGNEQFF; CDR3nt: TGTGCCAGCAGTTTAAGGGGGACTAGTGGTAATGAGCAGTTCTTC
d_gene: TRBD2; len: 16; abundance: .; j_gene: TRBJ2-3; v_gene: TRBV15; CDR3aa: CATSDWGGGSTDTQYF; CDR3nt: TGTGCCACCAGCGACTGGGGGGGAGGAAGCACAGATACGCAGTATTTT
d_gene: TRBD2; len: 12; abundance: .; j_gene: TRBJ2-2; v_gene: TRBV15; CDR3aa: CATALADGELFF; CDR3nt: TGTGCCACCGCGCTAGCGGACGGGGAGCTGTTTTTT
d_gene: .; len: 14; abundance: .; j_gene: TRBJ1-1; v_gene: TRBV5-1; CDR3aa: CASSPRGLNTEAFF; CDR3nt: TGCGCCAGCTCCCCGCGGGGGTTAAACACTGAAGCTTTCTTT
d_gene: .; len: 15; abundance: few; j_gene: TRBJ1-1; v_gene: TRBV6-1; CDR3aa: CASSEEGGPGTEAFF; CDR3nt: TGTGCCAGCAGTGAAGAGGGGGGGCCGGGCACTGAAGCTTTCTTT
d_gene: .; len: 13; abundance: once; j_gene: TRBJ2-3; v_gene: TRBV9; CDR3aa: CASSPYQGDTQYF; CDR3nt: TGTGCCAGCAGCCCGTATCAGGGAGATACGCAGTATTTT
d_gene: TRBD1; len: 14; abundance: .; j_gene: TRBJ2-3; v_gene: TRBV6-2/TRBV6-3; CDR3aa: CASIPGQTFGTQYF; CDR3nt: TGTGCCAGCATCCCGGGACAGACGTTTGGTACGCAGTATTTT
d_gene: TRBD1; len: 16; abundance: .; j_gene: TRBJ2-1; v_gene: TRBV5-1; CDR3aa: CASSSAPGQGYNEQFF; CDR3nt: TGCGCCAGCAGCTCCGCCCCGGGACAGGGGTACAATGAGCAGTTCTTC
d_gene: TRBD2; len: 18; abundance: .; j_gene: TRBJ2-1; v_gene: TRBV25-1; CDR3aa: CASSELVSGGLGVREQFF; CDR3nt: TGTGCCAGCAGTGAATTGGTTAGCGGGGGCCTGGGGGTCCGTGAGCAGTTCTTC
d_gene: TRBD2; len: 15; abundance: .; j_gene: TRBJ2-1; v_gene: TRBV29-1; CDR3aa: CSVEDQREVVNEQFF; CDR3nt: TGCAGCGTTGAAGACCAGCGGGAGGTTGTCAATGAGCAGTTCTTC
d_gene: TRBD1; len: 13; abundance: .; j_gene: TRBJ2-1; v_gene: TRBV11-3; CDR3aa: CASSFGQGDEQFF; CDR3nt: TGTGCCAGCAGCTTTGGACAGGGGGATGAGCAGTTCTTC
d_gene: .; len: 12; abundance: .; j_gene: TRBJ1-1; v_gene: TRBV12-3/TRBV12-4; CDR3aa: CATIGVNTEAFF; CDR3nt: TGTGCCACAATAGGGGTGAACACTGAAGCTTTCTTT
d_gene: TRBD1; len: 16; abundance: .; j_gene: TRBJ1-5; v_gene: TRBV7-9; CDR3aa: CASSQWTGATNQPQHF; CDR3nt: TGTGCCAGCAGCCAATGGACAGGGGCGACGAATCAGCCCCAGCATTTT